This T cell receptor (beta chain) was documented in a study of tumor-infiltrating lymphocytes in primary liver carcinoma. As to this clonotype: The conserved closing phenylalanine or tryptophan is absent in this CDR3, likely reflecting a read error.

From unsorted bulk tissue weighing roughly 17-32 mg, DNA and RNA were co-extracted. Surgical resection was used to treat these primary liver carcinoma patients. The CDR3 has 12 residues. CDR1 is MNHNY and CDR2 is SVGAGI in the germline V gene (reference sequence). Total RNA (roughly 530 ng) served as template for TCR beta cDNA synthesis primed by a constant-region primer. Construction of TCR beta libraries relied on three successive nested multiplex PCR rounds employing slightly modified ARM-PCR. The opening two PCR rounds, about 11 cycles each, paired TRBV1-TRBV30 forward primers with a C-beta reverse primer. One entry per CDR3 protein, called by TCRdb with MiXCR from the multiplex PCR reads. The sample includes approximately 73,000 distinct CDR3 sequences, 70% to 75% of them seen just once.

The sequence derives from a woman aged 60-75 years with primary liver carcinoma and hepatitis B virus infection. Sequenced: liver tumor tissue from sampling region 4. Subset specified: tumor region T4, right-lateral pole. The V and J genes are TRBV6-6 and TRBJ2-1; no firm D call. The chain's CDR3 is CTSSYSGPEQFL. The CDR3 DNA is TGTACCAGCAGTTACTCGGGTCCTGAGCAGTTCTTA.